The present TCR beta chain was sequenced within a study of response to subunit inactivated influenza vaccine. CDR1 and CDR2 (germline): SGHRS, YFSETQ. The CDR3 spans 15 residues. V was clipped by 4 bases and J by 5 bases; unmatched bases: 7. Turning to this clonotype: Its target is unknown.

Study-level results: Authors suggested seasonal influenza vaccinations each recruit few new T cells.

A single record per CDR3 protein comes from TCRdb applying MiXCR to the RT-PCR reads. The profile shows 500,000 to 600,000 distinct CDR3 sequences, approximately 12% of them singletons. The V call is TRBV5-1, the J call TRBJ2-1; 9 bases agree with TRBD2. Sequenced here: PBMCs from blood, sampled on the day of vaccination. The receptor was isolated from a man between 50 and 59 years old who received an inactivated influenza vaccine. This CDR3 reads CASSPGLAYNNEQFF. CDR3 coding DNA: TGCGCCAGCAGCCCGGGACTAGCTTACAACAATGAGCAGTTCTTC.